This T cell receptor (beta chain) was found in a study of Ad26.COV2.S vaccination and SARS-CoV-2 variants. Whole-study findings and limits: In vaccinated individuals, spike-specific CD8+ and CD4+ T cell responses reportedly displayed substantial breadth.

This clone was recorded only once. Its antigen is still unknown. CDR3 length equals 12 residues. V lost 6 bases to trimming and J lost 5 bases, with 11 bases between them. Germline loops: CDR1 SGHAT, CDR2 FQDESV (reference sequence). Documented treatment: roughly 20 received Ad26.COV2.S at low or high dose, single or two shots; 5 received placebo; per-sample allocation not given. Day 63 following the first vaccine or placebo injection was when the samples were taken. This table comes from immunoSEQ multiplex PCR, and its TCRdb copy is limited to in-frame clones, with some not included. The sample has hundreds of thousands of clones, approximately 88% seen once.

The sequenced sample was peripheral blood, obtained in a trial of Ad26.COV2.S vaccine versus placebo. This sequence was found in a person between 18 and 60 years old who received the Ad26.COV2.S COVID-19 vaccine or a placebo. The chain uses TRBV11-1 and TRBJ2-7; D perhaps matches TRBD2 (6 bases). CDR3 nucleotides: TGTGCCAGCAGGGGGAGGACCAACGAGCAGTACTTC. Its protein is CASRGRTNEQYF.